Each of the 20 T cell receptor beta chains below was sequenced from the same sample in a study of T-cell reconstitution after alpha-beta-depleted transplantation in children. A TCRbeta library incorporating unique molecular identifiers was prepared. MiXCR was run by TCRdb on the PCR reads, yielding one entry per CDR3 protein. The sample lists around 680,000 distinct CDR3 sequences, roughly 17% seen once, with 0.8% to 1.1% in the top ten. The sample consisted of PBMCs from the stem cell graft donor, taken from the stem cell graft. These receptors came from a human donor who donated a stem cell graft to a child with acute myeloid leukemia.

This clonotype occurred a few times. The chain is built from TRBV12-3 or TRBV12-4 and TRBJ1-2; D ambiguous. Trimming shortened V by 4 bases and J by 0 bases, and 9 bases separated the two germline ends. This CDR3 region has 14 residues. The CDR3 DNA reads TGTGCCAGCAGTTCCTGGGCGGCTAACTATGGCTACACCTTC. This gives the protein CASSSWAANYGYTF.

This clonotype has only a few counts. The J gene is TRBJ1-2, the V gene TRBV4-1; 7 bases line up with TRBD1. In germline, CDR1 is MGHRA, CDR2 YSYEKL. V gave up 4 bases and J gave up 3 bases; unmatched junction bases: 11. CDR3 length equals 16 residues. The DNA for the CDR3 is TGCGCCAGCAGCCCGAAAGGAACAGGGGTAGACTATGGCTACACCTTC. Protein: CASSPKGTGVDYGYTF.

This clonotype was seen repeatedly, ten times or more. The chain carries TRBV7-2 and TRBJ2-1; D uncertain. Trimming shortened V by 3 bases and J by 3 bases, and 3 bases separated the two germline ends. The CDR3 has 12 residues. CDR1 and CDR2 (germline): SGHTA, FQGNSA. CDR3 protein: CASSFIYNEQFF. The CDR3 DNA reads as TGTGCCAGCAGCTTCATCTACAATGAGCAGTTCTTC.

The V call is TRBV30, the J call TRBJ1-2, with 7 nucleotides matching TRBD1. The CDR3 is 16 amino acids. V dropped 2 bases and J dropped 6; count of bases not matched to a gene: 15. Germline assignment: CDR1 GTSNPN and CDR2 SVGIG (reference sequence). The chain's CDR3 is CAWSMGHRGITNGYTF. The DNA for the CDR3 is TGTGCCTGGAGTATGGGGCACAGGGGCATTACTAATGGCTACACCTTC.

In this sample, this clonotype turned up many times. This chain links TRBV5-6 with TRBJ1-1, with D tentatively TRBD1 (6 bases). Germline V CDR1 and CDR2: SGHDT, YYEEEE. The CDR3 length is 14 residues. Trimming removed 0 bases from V and 10 bases from J, with 16 bases in between. DNA for the CDR3: TGTGCCAGCAGCTTGGCCGGGAACAGGGATCGAGCTTTCTTT. Its protein product is CASSLAGNRDRAFF. Full variable domain (missing parts from reference TRBV5-6 and TRBJ1-1): DAGVTQSPTHLIKTRGQQVTLRCSPKSGHDTVSWYQQALGQGPQFIFQYYEEEERQRGNFPDRFSGHQFPNYSSELNVNALLLGDSALYLCASSLAGNRDRAFFGQGTRLTVV.

This chain uses TRBV5-1 with TRBJ1-1; 7 nucleotides match TRBD1. CDR1 is SGHRS and CDR2 is YFSETQ in the germline V gene. The CDR3 contains 15 residues. Trimming removed 1 base from V and 5 bases from J; junction bases left unmatched: 8. The CDR3 is CASSLLQGEGTEAFF. The DNA for the CDR3 is TGCGCCAGCAGCTTGCTTCAGGGGGAGGGAACTGAAGCTTTCTTT.

This clonotype showed up just a few times. The chain recombines TRBV20-1 with TRBJ1-6, with TRBD1 as a possible D gene (5 bases). Trimming took off 3 bases at V and 9 bases at J, with 21 bases between the two ends. Germline V lookup: CDR1 DFQATT, CDR2 SNEGSKA (reference sequence). There are 16 residues in the CDR3. As DNA, the CDR3 is TGCAGTGCTAGGGGGACTGATTCTTGGTCGGGTTCACCCCTCCACTTT. It encodes CSARGTDSWSGSPLHF.

A few counts support this clonotype. This rearrangement joins TRBV28 to TRBJ2-1; D is undetermined. V was clipped by 2 bases and J by 1 base, with 6 bases between them. CDR1 is MDHEN and CDR2 is SYDVKM in the germline V gene. The CDR3 length is 14 residues. The CDR3 nucleotides are TGTGCCAGCAGTTTAAAAGGTTCCTACAATGAGCAGTTCTTC. Encoded protein: CASSLKGSYNEQFF.

This clonotype was seen at least ten times. The V and J genes are TRBV12-5 and TRBJ2-7; a weak D match, TRBD1 (7 bases). Trimming removed 1 base at V and 9 bases at J, with 19 bases between. The CDR3 consists of 15 residues. From germline, CDR1 is LGHNT and CDR2 FRNRAP. The CDR3 here is CASGLESGGIVGQYF. CDR3 in DNA: TGTGCTAGTGGTTTGGAGTCAGGGGGGATCGTGGGGCAGTACTTC. The full variable domain, completed using reference TRBV12-5 and TRBJ2-7, is DARVTQTPRHKVTEMGQEVTMRCQPILGHNTVFWYRQTMMQGLELLAYFRNRAPLDDSGMPKDRFSAEMPDATLATLKIQPSEPRDSAVYFCASGLESGGIVGQYFGPGTRLTVT.

This clonotype was counted a few times. The rearrangement links TRBV28 to TRBJ2-7; D unresolved. This CDR3 contains 12 residues. Germline values: CDR1 MDHEN, CDR2 SYDVKM. V lost 5 bases and J lost 7, with 12 bases in between. CDR3 residues: CASSRYYGEQYV. In DNA, the CDR3 is TGTGCCAGCAGTCGATATTATGGAGAGCAGTACGTC.

This clonotype was recorded at least ten times. V gene TRBV25-1 combines with J gene TRBJ1-5; D call uncertain. The CDR3 has 12 amino acids. Germline V gene sequence: CDR1 MGHDK, CDR2 SYGVNS. V dropped 3 bases and J dropped 6 bases, with 6 bases sitting between them. This chain's CDR3 is CASSEGGQPQHF. CDR3 bases: TGTGCCAGCAGTGAGGGTGGTCAGCCCCAGCATTTT.

This clonotype was seen ten or more times. The chain has TRBV12-3 or TRBV12-4 and TRBJ2-5, with 9 bases lining up with TRBD2. This CDR3 spans 14 amino acids. Losses at the gene ends were 3 bases for V and 5 bases for J; bases not matched to a gene: 4. For the CDR3, the DNA is TGTGCCAGCAGTTTGCGGGGGGGCTTGGAGACCCAGTACTTC. It encodes CASSLRGGLETQYF.

V and J are TRBV5-8 and TRBJ1-5; D not resolved. Trimming cost V 4 bases and J 4 bases, with 15 bases left between them. Germline CDR1 and CDR2: SGHTS and YDEGEE. This CDR3 comprises 15 residues. CDR3 DNA sequence: TGTGCCAGCAGCACGGGAAATGACAAGAATCAGCCCCAGCATTTT. It is translated as CASSTGNDKNQPQHF.

This clonotype was counted a few times. The V gene is TRBV2, the J gene TRBJ2-1; 12 bases fit TRBD2. The V and J ends lost 6 bases and 8 bases, in that order; junction bases with no gene match: 8. Germline V gene lookup returns CDR1 SNHLY and CDR2 FYNNEI. The CDR3 loop spans 15 amino acids. The CDR3 loop reads CASSLGLAGKDEQFF. As DNA, the CDR3 is TGTGCCAGCAGCCTAGGACTAGCGGGGAAGGATGAGCAGTTCTTC.

This rearrangement joins TRBV6-1 to TRBJ2-2; 7 nucleotides agree with TRBD2. CDR1 is MNHNS, CDR2 SASEGT, per germline. There are 16 residues in the CDR3. V dropped 3 bases and J dropped 3; count of bases not matched to a gene: 7. CDR3 sequence reads: CASSDTSALDTGELFF. The CDR3 nucleotides read TGTGCCAGCAGTGACACTAGCGCCCTGGACACCGGGGAGCTGTTTTTT.

This clonotype was picked up many times. The V and J genes are TRBV12-3 or TRBV12-4 and TRBJ1-1; 10 bases agree with TRBD1. J lost 7 bases, V lost 6 bases, and 2 bases had no gene match. There are 12 residues in the CDR3. The CDR3 loop is CASSRDRGEAFF. CDR3 DNA: TGTGCCAGCAGCCGGGACAGGGGTGAAGCTTTCTTT.

The rearrangement joins TRBV4-2 to TRBJ1-4; D is perhaps TRBD1 (5 bases). The CDR3 runs to 16 residues. The germline V gene encodes CDR1 LGHNA and CDR2 YNFKEQ. V was trimmed by 0 bases and J by 2 bases, leaving 10 bases between them. DNA of the CDR3: TGTGCCAGCAGCCAAGAAATTGAGGGGACTAATGAAAAACTGTTTTTT. It specifies CASSQEIEGTNEKLFF.

V usage is TRBV7-2 and J usage is TRBJ2-7, with TRBD1 matching over 8 bases. The CDR3 extends over 13 amino acids. V trimming: 5 bases; J trimming: 7 bases; junction bases outside the gene matches: 7. The germline V gene has CDR1 SGHTA and CDR2 FQGNSA. The CDR3 here is CASSNGQGGEQYF. The DNA for the CDR3 is TGTGCCAGCAGCAACGGACAGGGCGGGGAGCAGTACTTC.

This clonotype was detected many times. The V gene is TRBV24-1, the J gene TRBJ1-5; the D gene is possibly TRBD1 (5 bases). CDR3 length: 13 amino acids. CDR1 and CDR2 (germline): KGHDR, SFDVKD. Trimming left V 9 bases short and J 4 bases short, with 12 bases between. The CDR3 sequence: CATGRWGNQPQHF. The CDR3 coding sequence is TGTGCCACCGGTAGGTGGGGGAATCAGCCCCAGCATTTT.

This chain connects TRBV7-9 to TRBJ2-5; maybe TRBD1 (6 bases). Trimming stripped 5 bases from V and 2 bases from J, with 15 bases between. Germline assignment: CDR1 SEHNR and CDR2 FQNEAQ (reference sequence). This CDR3 is built from 15 residues. The CDR3 here is CASSTHRVRQETQYF. The CDR3 DNA sequence: TGTGCCAGCAGCACACACAGGGTCCGACAAGAGACCCAGTACTTC.